These T cell receptor beta chains were read from a single sample in a study of T-cell reconstitution after alpha-beta-depleted transplantation in children. TCRdb recomputed calls from the PCR reads with MiXCR, one row per CDR3 protein. The data contain 190,000 or so distinct CDR3 sequences, less than 8% of them singletons. Specimen: PBMCs from the stem cell graft donor, collected from the stem cell graft. These receptors all stem from a human donor who donated a stem cell graft to a child with Wiskott-Aldrich syndrome. The CDR3 runs from the conserved cysteine through the conserved F or W. Fields, in order: CDR3 DNA, CDR3 protein, clone size, V gene, J gene, CDR3 length, D gene. The D gene is left open where the match is weak. Not all rows give a size; the values are once, few, many and, for expanded clones, a class.

CDR3nt: TGTGCCAGCAGTGAAGCGCCGGGCGGGAACTATGGCTACACCTTC
CDR3aa: CASSEAPGGNYGYTF
abundance: .
v_gene: TRBV6-1
j_gene: TRBJ1-2
len: 15
d_gene: .

CDR3nt: TGTGCCATCAGTGTGGGTGGGACTGAAGCTTTCTTT
CDR3aa: CAISVGGTEAFF
abundance: many
v_gene: TRBV10-3
j_gene: TRBJ1-1
len: 12
d_gene: .

CDR3nt: TGCAGCGTTGAGAAGGTTCGTGAGCAGTTCTTC
CDR3aa: CSVEKVREQFF
abundance: many
v_gene: TRBV29-1
j_gene: TRBJ2-1
len: 11
d_gene: .

CDR3nt: TGTGCCAGCAGCTTAATGTCCCGGACCAATGAGCAGTTCTTC
CDR3aa: CASSLMSRTNEQFF
abundance: .
v_gene: TRBV7-9
j_gene: TRBJ2-1
len: 14
d_gene: .

CDR3nt: TGTGCCAGCAGCCACCGACAGGTCGCGAACACCGGGGAGCTGTTTTTT
CDR3aa: CASSHRQVANTGELFF
abundance: many
v_gene: TRBV9
j_gene: TRBJ2-2
len: 16
d_gene: .

CDR3nt: TGTGCCAGCAGCCAAGATAGTTACCGAGATGGCTACACCTTC
CDR3aa: CASSQDSYRDGYTF
abundance: many
v_gene: TRBV3-1
j_gene: TRBJ1-2
len: 14
d_gene: .

CDR3nt: TGCGCCAGCAGATCCACCAGGGTATCAGAGACCCAGTACTTC
CDR3aa: CASRSTRVSETQYF
abundance: .
v_gene: TRBV4-3
j_gene: TRBJ2-5
len: 14
d_gene: .

CDR3nt: TGTGCCAGCAGCTTAGGAGGGGTACTAGCTTCCAACGAGCAGTACTTC
CDR3aa: CASSLGGVLASNEQYF
abundance: many
v_gene: TRBV7-9
j_gene: TRBJ2-7
len: 16
d_gene: .

CDR3nt: TGCAGTGTCATAGCGGGGGGGCCCGGCAATGAGCAGTTCTTC
CDR3aa: CSVIAGGPGNEQFF
abundance: many
v_gene: TRBV20-1
j_gene: TRBJ2-1
len: 14
d_gene: TRBD2

CDR3nt: TGTGCCACCCGAGGGACCACCTCCTACAATGAGCAGTTCTTC
CDR3aa: CATRGTTSYNEQFF
abundance: few
v_gene: TRBV24-1
j_gene: TRBJ2-1
len: 14
d_gene: .

CDR3nt: TGTGCCAGCAGCCCCTGGACAGGGTTCGACAATGAGCAGTTCTTC
CDR3aa: CASSPWTGFDNEQFF
abundance: .
v_gene: TRBV5-5
j_gene: TRBJ2-1
len: 15
d_gene: TRBD1

CDR3nt: TGCAGTGCTAGGTTACTAGGGTACGAGCAGTACTTC
CDR3aa: CSARLLGYEQYF
abundance: many
v_gene: TRBV20-1
j_gene: TRBJ2-7
len: 12
d_gene: .

CDR3nt: TGTGCCAGCAGCCCCGAGAGGGGCGGCACTGAAGCTTTCTTT
CDR3aa: CASSPERGGTEAFF
abundance: many
v_gene: TRBV5-5
j_gene: TRBJ1-1
len: 14
d_gene: .

CDR3nt: TGCGCCAGCAGCTCTCGACTGGGCAGGGGGGCGGCAAGTGAGCAGTTCTTC
CDR3aa: CASSSRLGRGAASEQFF
abundance: few
v_gene: TRBV5-1
j_gene: TRBJ2-1
len: 17
d_gene: .

CDR3nt: TGTGCCACCAGTGATCCTAGCGGGCGTAGCACAGATACGCAGTATTTT
CDR3aa: CATSDPSGRSTDTQYF
abundance: many
v_gene: TRBV24-1
j_gene: TRBJ2-3
len: 16
d_gene: TRBD2

CDR3nt: TGTGCCAGCAGCTCCCAAAACACCCCGGGACAGGGATTACGAGGGCAGTACTTC
CDR3aa: CASSSQNTPGQGLRGQYF
abundance: few
v_gene: TRBV11-2
j_gene: TRBJ2-7
len: 18
d_gene: TRBD1